This entry lists 17 T cell receptor beta chains sequenced from one sample in a study of long-term antiretroviral therapy in people with HIV. Investigators performed immunoSEQ version v3.0 at survey level. Only in-frame clones appear in the TCRdb table, and some are missing; sequencing was by immunoSEQ multiplex PCR. The sample shows 20,000 to 25,000 clones, more than 70% of them seen only once. This specimen was unsorted PBMCs, taken at the start of antiretroviral therapy. The origin of the receptors is a middle-aged man with HIV.

This chain connects TRBV28 to TRBJ1-1, with D possibly being TRBD1 (5 bases). Trimming took 3 bases from V and 1 from J, leaving 18 bases between them. CDR1 is MDHEN and CDR2 is SYDVKM in the germline V gene. The CDR3 is 17 residues long. This CDR3 is CASSFLIRGNPNTEAFF. CDR3 sequence (DNA): TGTGCCAGCAGTTTTTTGATACGGGGGAACCCGAACACTGAAGCTTTCTTT. The complete variable domain, with remaining parts taken from reference TRBV28 and TRBJ1-1, reads DVKVTQSSRYLVKRTGEKVFLECVQDMDHENMFWYRQDPGLGLRLIYFSYDVKMKEKGDIPEGYSVSREKKERFSLILESASTNQTSMYLCASSFLIRGNPNTEAFFGQGTRLTVV.

The J gene is TRBJ1-2, the V gene TRBV14, with no clear D. The CDR3 spans 15 residues. Trimming removed 1 base from V and 7 bases from J, with 16 bases in between. Per the germline V gene, CDR1 is SGHDN and CDR2 is FVKESK. The CDR3 nucleotides read TGTGCCAGCAGCCAAGGAATAACAGACCTCTCTGGCTACACCTTC. It specifies CASSQGITDLSGYTF.

This clone was found a few times. V is TRBV10-3 and J is TRBJ2-7, with unresolved D. V was clipped by 8 bases and J by 3 bases, with 2 bases between them. Looked up from germline, CDR1 is ENHRY and CDR2 is SYGVKD. This CDR3 is built from 9 residues. The CDR3 loop is CAIRYEQYF. DNA of the CDR3: TGTGCCATCCGCTACGAGCAGTACTTC.

This chain joins TRBV7-2 and TRBJ2-3; 7 bases agree with TRBD1. This CDR3 spans 16 amino acids. Losses at the gene ends were 1 base for V and 0 bases for J; bases not matched to a gene: 4. Germline CDR1 reads SGHTA; CDR2 reads FQGNSA. The CDR3 DNA reads as TGTGCCAGCAGCTTAGGGACAGGCCCTAGCACAGATACGCAGTATTTT. Protein product: CASSLGTGPSTDTQYF.

The chain has TRBV7-9 and TRBJ2-1, with D hard to call. The ends were cut back, 1 base at V and 4 bases at J, with 11 bases in the middle. Germline CDR1 is SEHNR and CDR2 is FQNEAQ (reference sequence). CDR3 length equals 15 residues. CDR3 sequence: CASSLVYHEYNEQFF. Written as DNA, the CDR3 is TGTGCCAGCAGCTTAGTTTACCACGAATACAATGAGCAGTTCTTC.

The genes are TRBV29-1 and TRBJ2-2; the match to TRBD1 covers 7 bases. CDR1 and CDR2 (germline): SQVTM, ANQGSEA. J was trimmed by 1 base and V by 4 bases; bases with no gene match: 3. The length of the CDR3 is 14 residues. The CDR3 region has the DNA TGCAGCGTTGTGTACAGGGGGAACACCGGGGAGCTGTTTTTT. Its translation: CSVVYRGNTGELFF.

The CDR3 DNA follows: TGTGCCAGCAGCAACGGACTCTACTCCTATAATTCACCCCTCCACTTT. Its translation: CASSNGLYSYNSPLHF. The gene calls are TRBV7-2 and TRBJ1-6; no definite D call. Trimming stripped 5 bases from V and 0 bases from J, with 11 bases between. Germline V gives CDR1 SGHTA, CDR2 FQGNSA. The CDR3 covers 16 residues.

The V and J genes are TRBV29-1 and TRBJ1-2; TRBD1 might be the D (6 bases). V was cut by 2 bases and J by 5 bases, with 12 bases left in between. Germline CDR1 is SQVTM and CDR2 is ANQGSEA. The CDR3 is made up of 13 amino acids. CDR3 residues: CSVEWEGEYGYTF. DNA for the CDR3: TGCAGCGTTGAATGGGAGGGGGAATATGGCTACACCTTC.

The gene calls are TRBV27 and TRBJ1-5; a possible D gene is TRBD1 (6 bases). Germline V lookup: CDR1 MNHEY, CDR2 SMNVEV (reference sequence). The length of the CDR3 is 16 residues. V was trimmed by 5 bases and J by 10 bases, leaving 24 bases between them. CDR3: CASSHIYGGRLGPQHF. The CDR3 DNA sequence: TGTGCCAGCAGTCATATTTACGGGGGCCGGTTAGGACCCCAGCATTTT.

The chain couples TRBV19 to TRBJ1-5; D gene ambiguous. V was cut by 1 base and J by 3 bases, with 10 bases left in between. The CDR3 sequence is 15 residues long. CDR1 and CDR2 (germline): LNHDA, SQIVND (reference sequence). Here the CDR3 DNA reads TGTGCCAGTAGTATAGGATTCGGGTTCAATCAGCCCCAGCATTTT. Translated: CASSIGFGFNQPQHF.

This clone was picked up one time. The chain combines TRBV7-9 with TRBJ2-3; 8 bases align to TRBD2. V shed 4 bases, J shed 3 bases, and the junction held 12 bases outside the gene matches. The CDR3 has 17 residues. Germline CDR1 reads SEHNR; CDR2 reads FQNEAQ (reference sequence). The CDR3 bases are TGTGCCAGCAGCTCTCCGATCGGGAGGGGAGGGACAGATACGCAGTATTTT. It translates to CASSSPIGRGGTDTQYF.

This clone has just a few counts. The chain joins TRBV7-2 to TRBJ1-2; 7 bases map to TRBD1. The V gene end was trimmed by 4 bases and the J gene end by 4 bases; junction bases not matched to a gene: 6. The CDR3 length is 14 residues. The germline gives CDR1 SGHTA, CDR2 FQGNSA. CDR3 sequence reads: CASSSTGAGYGYTF. CDR3 nucleotide sequence: TGTGCCAGCAGCTCCACAGGGGCTGGCTATGGCTACACCTTC.

The V gene is TRBV7-8, the J gene TRBJ2-7; D call uncertain. Trimming removed 5 bases from V and 2 bases from J, with 16 bases in between. The CDR3 sequence is 15 residues long. From germline, CDR1 is SGHVS and CDR2 FQNEAQ. CDR3 in amino acids: CASSRLLNAAYEQYF. In DNA form, the CDR3 reads TGTGCCAGCAGCCGCCTACTAAATGCAGCCTACGAGCAGTACTTC.

V usage is TRBV7-8 and J usage is TRBJ2-2; the match to TRBD1 covers 7 bases. Germline CDR1 is SGHVS and CDR2 is FQNEAQ. V gave up 2 bases and J gave up 2 bases; unmatched junction bases: 8. The CDR3 consists of 17 residues. As DNA, the CDR3 is TGTGCCAGCAGCTTAAGCACAGGGGTTTCAAACACCGGGGAGCTGTTTTTT. Residues: CASSLSTGVSNTGELFF.

The J gene is TRBJ1-1, the V gene TRBV7-9, with D unresolved. Germline CDR1 is SEHNR and CDR2 is FQNEAQ (reference sequence). With 5 bases removed from V and 6 bases from J, the gap between germline ends came to 10 bases. CDR3 size: 12 residues. CDR3 in amino acids: CASSPLDAEAFF. CDR3 in DNA: TGTGCCAGCAGCCCACTTGACGCTGAAGCTTTCTTT.

This chain uses TRBV7-3 with TRBJ1-4, with a possible D match to TRBD1 (5 bases). The CDR3 is 18 amino acids. Germline V lookup: CDR1 SGHTA, CDR2 FQGTGA. V was trimmed by 5 bases and J by 0 bases, leaving 19 bases between them. The DNA of the CDR3 is TGTGCCAGCAGCCAAAGCATGAAGGGGCAGTCAACTAATGAAAAACTGTTTTTT. Its protein is CASSQSMKGQSTNEKLFF.

The chain employs TRBV27 and TRBJ2-7, with TRBD2 matching 8 bases. Germline V lookup: CDR1 MNHEY, CDR2 SMNVEV (reference sequence). The CDR3 covers 14 residues. After removal of 6 bases from V and 1 base from J, the junction contained 5 bases not matched to a gene. The CDR3 DNA reads TGTGCCAGCAGCTTGGGCGGGAGGTCCTACGAGCAGTACTTC. Translated, it gives CASSLGGRSYEQYF.